This T cell receptor (beta chain) was identified in a study of cytomegalovirus exposure and HLA in healthy donors. Overall study context: In a previous analysis, 117 million unique TCR beta sequences were found from 150 million to 200 million T cells. Whole-study results and caveats: Clonal expansion, a later analysis showed, was greater in HLA-associated TCR beta chains than in equally common others.

The sample holds one count of this clone. Its antigen is as yet unknown. Trimming left V 2 bases short and J 6 bases short, with 16 bases between. The CDR3 consists of 15 residues. Germline assignment: CDR1 SGHNT and CDR2 YYREEE (reference sequence). Each donor was healthy, and each was a bone marrow donor. PCR primers comprised 60 Vbeta and 13 Jbeta primers. Clones were read by immunoSEQ multiplex PCR, and TCRdb kept only the in-frame ones, dropping some. The sample holds roughly 110,000 clones, 79% seen once. The sequence was obtained from a woman aged 18-29 years in good health and CMV-seropositive. Material: PBMCs. V and J are TRBV5-4 and TRBJ2-3; the D is unclear. CDR3 residues: CASSLGSEPRDTQYF. For the CDR3, the DNA is TGTGCCAGCAGCTTAGGATCGGAGCCTAGGGATACGCAGTATTTT.